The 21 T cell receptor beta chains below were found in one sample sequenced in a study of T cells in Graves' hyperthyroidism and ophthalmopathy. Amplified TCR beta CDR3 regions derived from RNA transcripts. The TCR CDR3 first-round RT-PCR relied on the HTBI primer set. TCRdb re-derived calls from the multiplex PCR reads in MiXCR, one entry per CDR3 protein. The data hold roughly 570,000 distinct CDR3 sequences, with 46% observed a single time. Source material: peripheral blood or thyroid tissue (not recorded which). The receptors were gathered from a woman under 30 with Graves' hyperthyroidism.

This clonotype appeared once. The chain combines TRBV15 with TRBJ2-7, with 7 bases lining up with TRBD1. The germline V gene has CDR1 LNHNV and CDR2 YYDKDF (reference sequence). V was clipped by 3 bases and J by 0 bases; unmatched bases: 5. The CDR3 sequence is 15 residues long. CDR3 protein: CATSSRGTVSYEQYF. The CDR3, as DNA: TGTGCCACCAGCAGCCGTGGGACAGTCTCCTACGAGCAGTACTTC.

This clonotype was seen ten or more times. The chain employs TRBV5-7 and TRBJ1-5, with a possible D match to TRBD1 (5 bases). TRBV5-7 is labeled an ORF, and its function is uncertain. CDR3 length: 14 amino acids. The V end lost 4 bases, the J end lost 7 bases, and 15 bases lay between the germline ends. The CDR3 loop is CASSLWTWGQPQHF. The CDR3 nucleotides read TGTGCCAGCAGCCTCTGGACATGGGGCCAGCCCCAGCATTTT.

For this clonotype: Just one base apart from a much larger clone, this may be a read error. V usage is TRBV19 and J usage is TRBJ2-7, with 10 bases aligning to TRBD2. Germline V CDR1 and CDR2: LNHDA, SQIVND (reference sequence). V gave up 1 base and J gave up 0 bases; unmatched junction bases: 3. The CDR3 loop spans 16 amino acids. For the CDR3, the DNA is TGTGCCAGTAGTATAGCCCCTAGCGGGAGCTCCTACGAGCAGTACTTC. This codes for CASSIAPSGSSYEQYF.

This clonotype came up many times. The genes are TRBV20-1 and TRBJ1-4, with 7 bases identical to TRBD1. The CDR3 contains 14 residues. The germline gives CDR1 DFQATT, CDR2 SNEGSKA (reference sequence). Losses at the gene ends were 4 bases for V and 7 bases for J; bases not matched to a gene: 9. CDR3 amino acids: CSANDREGSEKLFF. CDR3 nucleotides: TGCAGTGCTAATGACAGGGAGGGCAGTGAAAAACTGTTTTTT.

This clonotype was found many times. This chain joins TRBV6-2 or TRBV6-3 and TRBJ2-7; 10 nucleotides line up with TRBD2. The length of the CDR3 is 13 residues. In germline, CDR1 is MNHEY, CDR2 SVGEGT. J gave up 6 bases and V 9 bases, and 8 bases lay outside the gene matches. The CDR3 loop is CASAEREGIEQYF. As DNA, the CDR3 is TGTGCCAGTGCCGAGCGGGAGGGTATCGAGCAGTACTTC.

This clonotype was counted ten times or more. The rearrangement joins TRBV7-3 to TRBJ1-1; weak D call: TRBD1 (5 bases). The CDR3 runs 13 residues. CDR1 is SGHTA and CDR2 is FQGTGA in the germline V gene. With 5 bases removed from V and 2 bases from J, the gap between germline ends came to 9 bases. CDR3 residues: CASSKGHNTEAFF. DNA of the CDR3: TGTGCCAGCAGCAAAGGACACAACACTGAAGCTTTCTTT. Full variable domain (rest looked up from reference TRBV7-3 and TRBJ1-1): GAGVSQTPSNKVTEKGKYVELRCDPISGHTALYWYRQSLGQGPEFLIYFQGTGAADDSGLPNDRFFAVRPEGSVSTLKIQRTERGDSAVYLCASSKGHNTEAFFGQGTRLTVV.

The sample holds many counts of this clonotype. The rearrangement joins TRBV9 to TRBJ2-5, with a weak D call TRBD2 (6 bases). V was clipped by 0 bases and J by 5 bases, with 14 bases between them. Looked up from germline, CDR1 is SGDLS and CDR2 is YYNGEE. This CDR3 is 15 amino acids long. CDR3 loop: CASSVVYGRGETQYF. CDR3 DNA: TGTGCCAGCAGCGTAGTGTACGGGAGAGGCGAGACCCAGTACTTC.

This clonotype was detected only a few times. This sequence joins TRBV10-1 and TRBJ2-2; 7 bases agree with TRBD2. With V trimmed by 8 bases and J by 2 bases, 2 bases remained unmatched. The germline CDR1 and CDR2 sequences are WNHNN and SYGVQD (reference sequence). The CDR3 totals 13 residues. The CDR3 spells CASQRDNTGELFF. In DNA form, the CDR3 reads TGCGCCAGCCAGCGGGACAACACCGGGGAGCTGTTTTTT.

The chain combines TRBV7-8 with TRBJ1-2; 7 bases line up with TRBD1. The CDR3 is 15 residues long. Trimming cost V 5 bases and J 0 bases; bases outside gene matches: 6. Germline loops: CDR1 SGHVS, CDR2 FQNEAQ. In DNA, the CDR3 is TGTGCCAGCAGCCCCGGGACAGAAGCTAACTATGGCTACACCTTC. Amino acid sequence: CASSPGTEANYGYTF.

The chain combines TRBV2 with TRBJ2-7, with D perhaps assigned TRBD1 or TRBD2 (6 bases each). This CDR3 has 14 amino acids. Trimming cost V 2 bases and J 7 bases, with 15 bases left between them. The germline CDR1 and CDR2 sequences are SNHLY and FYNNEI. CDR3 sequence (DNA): TGTGCCAGCAGTGAATGGGGGGCTGGCAATGAGCAGTACTTC. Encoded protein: CASSEWGAGNEQYF.

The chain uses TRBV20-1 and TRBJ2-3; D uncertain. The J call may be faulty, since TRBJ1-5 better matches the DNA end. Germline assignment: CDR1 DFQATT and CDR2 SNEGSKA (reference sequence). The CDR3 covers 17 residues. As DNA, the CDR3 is TGCAGTGCTAGAGTGGGCGGGAGGGCCGAAGGAACAGATACGCAGCATTTT. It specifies CSARVGGRAEGTDTQHF.

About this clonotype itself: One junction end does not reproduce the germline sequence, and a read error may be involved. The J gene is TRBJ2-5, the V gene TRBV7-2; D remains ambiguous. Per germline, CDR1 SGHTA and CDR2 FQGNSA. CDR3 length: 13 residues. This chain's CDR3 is CASSLEGGKTQCF. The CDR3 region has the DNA TGTGCCAGCAGCTTAGAAGGTGGAAAGACCCAGTGCTTC.

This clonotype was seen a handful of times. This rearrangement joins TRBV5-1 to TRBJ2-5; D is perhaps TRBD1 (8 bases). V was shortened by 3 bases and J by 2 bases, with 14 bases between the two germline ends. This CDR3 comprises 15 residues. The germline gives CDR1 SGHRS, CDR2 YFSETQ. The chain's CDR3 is CASSSQGGAQETQYF. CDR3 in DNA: TGCGCCAGCAGCTCACAGGGGGGGGCTCAAGAGACCCAGTACTTC.

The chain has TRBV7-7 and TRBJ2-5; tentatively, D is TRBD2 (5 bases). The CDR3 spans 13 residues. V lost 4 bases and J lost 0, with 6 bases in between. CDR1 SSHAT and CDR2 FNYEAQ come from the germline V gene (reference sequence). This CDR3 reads CASSSGNQETQYF. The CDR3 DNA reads TGTGCCAGCAGCTCGGGGAACCAAGAGACCCAGTACTTC.

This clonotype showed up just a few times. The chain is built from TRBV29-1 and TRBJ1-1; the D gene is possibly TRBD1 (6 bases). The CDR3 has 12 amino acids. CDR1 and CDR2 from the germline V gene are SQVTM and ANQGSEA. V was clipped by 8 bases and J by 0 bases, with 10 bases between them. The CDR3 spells CSLGHLNTEAFF. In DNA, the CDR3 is TGCAGCTTGGGACACTTGAACACTGAAGCTTTCTTT.

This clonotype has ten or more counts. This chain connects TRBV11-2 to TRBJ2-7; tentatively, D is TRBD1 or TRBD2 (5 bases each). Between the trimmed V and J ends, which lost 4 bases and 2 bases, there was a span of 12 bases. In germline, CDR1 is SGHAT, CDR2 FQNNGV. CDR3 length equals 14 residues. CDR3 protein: CASSSGTYTYEQYF. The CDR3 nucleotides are TGTGCCAGCAGCTCCGGGACCTACACCTACGAGCAGTACTTC.

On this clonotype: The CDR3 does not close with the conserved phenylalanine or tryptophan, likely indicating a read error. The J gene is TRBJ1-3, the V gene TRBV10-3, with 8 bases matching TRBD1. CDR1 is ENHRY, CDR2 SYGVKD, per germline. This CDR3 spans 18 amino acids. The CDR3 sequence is CAISALDRATSSGNTIYL. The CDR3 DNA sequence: TGCGCCATCAGTGCTTTGGACAGGGCAACAAGCTCTGGAAACACCATATATCTT.

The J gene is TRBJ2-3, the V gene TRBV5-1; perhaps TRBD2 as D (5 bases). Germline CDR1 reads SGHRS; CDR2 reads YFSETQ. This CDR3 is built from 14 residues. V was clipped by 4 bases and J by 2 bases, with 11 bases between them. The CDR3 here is CASSMYGNTDTQYF. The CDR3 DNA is TGCGCCAGCAGCATGTACGGGAACACAGATACGCAGTATTTT.

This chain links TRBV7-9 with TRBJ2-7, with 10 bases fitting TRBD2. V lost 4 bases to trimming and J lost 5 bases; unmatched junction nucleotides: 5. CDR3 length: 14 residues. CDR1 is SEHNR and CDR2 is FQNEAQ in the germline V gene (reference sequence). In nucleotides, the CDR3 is TGTGCCAGCAGCTCGCCCGGGACTAGCGACGAGCAGTACTTC. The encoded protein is CASSSPGTSDEQYF.

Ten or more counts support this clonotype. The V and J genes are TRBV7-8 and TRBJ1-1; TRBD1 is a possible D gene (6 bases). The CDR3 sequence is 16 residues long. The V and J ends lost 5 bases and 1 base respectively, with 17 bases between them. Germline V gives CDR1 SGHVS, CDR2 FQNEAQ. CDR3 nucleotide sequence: TGTGCCAGCAGCCCGAGGGGGGCGGGGGAGAACACTGAAGCTTTCTTT. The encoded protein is CASSPRGAGENTEAFF.

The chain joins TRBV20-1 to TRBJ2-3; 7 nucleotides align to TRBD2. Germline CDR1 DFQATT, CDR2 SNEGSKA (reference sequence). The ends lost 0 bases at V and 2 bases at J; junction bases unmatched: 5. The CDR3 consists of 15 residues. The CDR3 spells CSARDSSGLTDTQYF. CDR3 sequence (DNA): TGCAGTGCTAGAGATTCTAGCGGACTCACAGATACGCAGTATTTT.